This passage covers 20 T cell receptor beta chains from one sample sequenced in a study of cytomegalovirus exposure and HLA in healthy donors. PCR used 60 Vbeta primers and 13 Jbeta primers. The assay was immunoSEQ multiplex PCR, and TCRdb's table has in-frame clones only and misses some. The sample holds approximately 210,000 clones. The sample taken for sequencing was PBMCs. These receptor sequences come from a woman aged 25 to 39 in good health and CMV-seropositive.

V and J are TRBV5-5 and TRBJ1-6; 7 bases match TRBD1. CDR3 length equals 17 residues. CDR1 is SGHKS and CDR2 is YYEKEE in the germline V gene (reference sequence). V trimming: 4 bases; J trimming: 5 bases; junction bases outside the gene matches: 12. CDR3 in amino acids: CASSHPTGRMDNSPLHF. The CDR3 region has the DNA TGTGCCAGCAGCCACCCGACAGGGAGGATGGATAATTCACCCCTCCACTTT. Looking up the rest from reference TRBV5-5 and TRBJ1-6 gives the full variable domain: DAGVTQSPTHLIKTRGQQVTLRCSPISGHKSVSWYQQVLGQGPQFIFQYYEKEERGRGNFPDRFSARQFPNYSSELNVNALLLGDSALYLCASSHPTGRMDNSPLHFGNGTRLTVT.

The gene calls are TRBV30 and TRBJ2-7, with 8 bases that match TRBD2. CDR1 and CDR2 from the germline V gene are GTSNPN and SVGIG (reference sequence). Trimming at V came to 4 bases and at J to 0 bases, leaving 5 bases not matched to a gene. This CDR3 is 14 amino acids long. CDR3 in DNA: TGTGCCTGGACCCTAGCGGGTGGCTCCTACGAGCAGTACTTC. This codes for CAWTLAGGSYEQYF.

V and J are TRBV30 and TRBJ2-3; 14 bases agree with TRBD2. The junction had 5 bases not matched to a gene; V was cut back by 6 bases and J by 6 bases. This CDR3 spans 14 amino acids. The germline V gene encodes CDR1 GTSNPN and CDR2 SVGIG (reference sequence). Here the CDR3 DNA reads TGTGCCTGTTGGACTAGCGGGAGGCGGGATACGCAGTATTTT. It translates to CACWTSGRRDTQYF.

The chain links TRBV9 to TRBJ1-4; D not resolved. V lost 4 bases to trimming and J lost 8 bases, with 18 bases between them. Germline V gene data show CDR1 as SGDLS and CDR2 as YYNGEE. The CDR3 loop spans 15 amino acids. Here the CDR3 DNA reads TGTGCCAGCAGCCCGCAGGCTGGGTATGACGAAAAACTGTTTTTT. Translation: CASSPQAGYDEKLFF.

CDR3 coding DNA: TGCGCCAGCAGCTTGGGACAGGGGACGTATGATACGCAGTATTTT. Its protein is CASSLGQGTYDTQYF. V usage is TRBV5-1 and J usage is TRBJ2-3; 8 positions match TRBD1. The J segment lost 6 bases and the V segment lost 0 bases, leaving 6 bases of the junction unmatched. The CDR3 covers 15 residues. Germline-derived CDR1 and CDR2 are SGHRS and YFSETQ.

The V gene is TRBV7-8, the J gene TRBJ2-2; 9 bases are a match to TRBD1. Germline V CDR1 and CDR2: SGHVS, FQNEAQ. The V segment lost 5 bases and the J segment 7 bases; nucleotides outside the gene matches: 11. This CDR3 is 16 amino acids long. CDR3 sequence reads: CASSQAQGALIGELFF. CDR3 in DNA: TGTGCCAGCAGCCAAGCACAGGGGGCGCTTATCGGGGAGCTGTTTTTT.

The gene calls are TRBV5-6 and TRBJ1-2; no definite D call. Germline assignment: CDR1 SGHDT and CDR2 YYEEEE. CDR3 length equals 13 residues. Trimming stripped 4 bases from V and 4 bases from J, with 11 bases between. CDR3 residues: CASSQRRIYGYTF. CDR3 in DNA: TGTGCCAGCAGCCAGCGACGGATCTATGGCTACACCTTC.

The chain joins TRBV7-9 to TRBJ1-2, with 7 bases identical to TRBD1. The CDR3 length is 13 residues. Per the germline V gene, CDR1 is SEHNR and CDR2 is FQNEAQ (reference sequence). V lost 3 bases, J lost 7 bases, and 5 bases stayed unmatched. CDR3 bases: TGTGCCAGCAGCTTGCGGACAGGCTCTGGCTACACCTTC. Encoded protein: CASSLRTGSGYTF.

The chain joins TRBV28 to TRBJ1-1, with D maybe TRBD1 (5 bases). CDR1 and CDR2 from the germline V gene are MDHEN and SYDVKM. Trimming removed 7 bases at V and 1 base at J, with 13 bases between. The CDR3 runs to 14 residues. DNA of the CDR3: TGTGCCAGCACTCCCGGCGACAGGAACACTGAAGCTTTCTTT. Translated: CASTPGDRNTEAFF.

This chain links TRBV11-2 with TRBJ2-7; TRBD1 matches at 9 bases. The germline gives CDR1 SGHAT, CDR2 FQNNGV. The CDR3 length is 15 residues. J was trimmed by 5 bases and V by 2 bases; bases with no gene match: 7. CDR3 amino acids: CASSLLGTGSHEQYF. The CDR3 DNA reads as TGTGCCAGCAGCTTATTAGGGACAGGGAGCCACGAGCAGTACTTC. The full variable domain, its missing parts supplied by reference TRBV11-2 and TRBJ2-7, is EAGVAQSPRYKIIEKRQSVAFWCNPISGHATLYWYQQILGQGPKLLIQFQNNGVVDDSQLPKDRFSAERLKGVDSTLKIQPAKLEDSAVYLCASSLLGTGSHEQYFGPGTRLTVT.

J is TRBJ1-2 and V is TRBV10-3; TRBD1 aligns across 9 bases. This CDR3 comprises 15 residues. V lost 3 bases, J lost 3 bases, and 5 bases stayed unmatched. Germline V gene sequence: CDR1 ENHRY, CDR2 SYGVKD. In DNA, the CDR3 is TGTGCCATCAGTGATCCGCGGACAGGGGACTATGGCTACACCTTC. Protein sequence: CAISDPRTGDYGYTF.

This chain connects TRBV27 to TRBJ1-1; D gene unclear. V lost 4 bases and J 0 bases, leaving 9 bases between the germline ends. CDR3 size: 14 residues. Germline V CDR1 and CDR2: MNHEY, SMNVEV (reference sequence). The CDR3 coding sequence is TGTGCCAGCAGTTCGGACTTGATGAACACTGAAGCTTTCTTT. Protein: CASSSDLMNTEAFF.

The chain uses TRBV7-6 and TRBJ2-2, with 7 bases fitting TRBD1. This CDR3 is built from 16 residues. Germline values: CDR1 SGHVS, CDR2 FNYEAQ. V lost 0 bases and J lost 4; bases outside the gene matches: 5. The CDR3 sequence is CASSLAVGTATGELFF. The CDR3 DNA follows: TGTGCCAGCAGCTTAGCGGTAGGGACAGCCACCGGGGAGCTGTTTTTT.

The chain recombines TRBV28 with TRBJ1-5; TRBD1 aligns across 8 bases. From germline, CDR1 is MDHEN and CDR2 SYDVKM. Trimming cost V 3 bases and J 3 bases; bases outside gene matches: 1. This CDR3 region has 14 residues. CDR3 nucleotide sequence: TGTGCCAGCAGTTTGACAGGGGACAATCAGCCCCAGCATTTT. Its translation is CASSLTGDNQPQHF. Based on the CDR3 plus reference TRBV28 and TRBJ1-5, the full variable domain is DVKVTQSSRYLVKRTGEKVFLECVQDMDHENMFWYRQDPGLGLRLIYFSYDVKMKEKGDIPEGYSVSREKKERFSLILESASTNQTSMYLCASSLTGDNQPQHFGDGTRLSIL.

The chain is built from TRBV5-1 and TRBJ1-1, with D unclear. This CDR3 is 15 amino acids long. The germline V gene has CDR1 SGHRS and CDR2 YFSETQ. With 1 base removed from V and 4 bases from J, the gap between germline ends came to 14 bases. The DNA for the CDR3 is TGCGCCAGCAGCTTGTATGGGGAGAGGAGCACTGAAGCTTTCTTT. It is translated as CASSLYGERSTEAFF.

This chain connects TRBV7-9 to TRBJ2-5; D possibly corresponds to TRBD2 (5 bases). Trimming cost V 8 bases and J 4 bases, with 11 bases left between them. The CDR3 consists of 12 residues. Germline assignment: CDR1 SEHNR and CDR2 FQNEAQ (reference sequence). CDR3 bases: TGTGCCAGCCGGGGATCCTTAGAGACCCAGTACTTC. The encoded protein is CASRGSLETQYF. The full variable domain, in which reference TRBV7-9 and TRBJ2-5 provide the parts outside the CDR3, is DTGVSQNPRHKITKRGQNVTFRCDPISEHNRLYWYRQTLGQGPEFLTYFQNEAQLEKSRLLSDRFSAERPKGSFSTLEIQRTEQGDSAMYLCASRGSLETQYFGPGTRLLVL.

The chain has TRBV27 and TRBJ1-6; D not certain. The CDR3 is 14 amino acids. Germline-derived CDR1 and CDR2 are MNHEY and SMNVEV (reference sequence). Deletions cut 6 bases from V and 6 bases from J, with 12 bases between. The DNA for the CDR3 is TGTGCCAGCAGCGAGGTAGCGCTTAATTCACCCCTCCACTTT. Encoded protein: CASSEVALNSPLHF.

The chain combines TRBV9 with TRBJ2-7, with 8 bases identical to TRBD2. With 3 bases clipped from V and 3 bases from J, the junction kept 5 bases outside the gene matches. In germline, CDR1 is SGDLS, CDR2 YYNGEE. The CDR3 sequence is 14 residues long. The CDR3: CASSAPGLDYEQYF. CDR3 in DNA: TGTGCCAGCAGCGCCCCGGGACTAGACTACGAGCAGTACTTC.

CDR3 DNA sequence: TGTGCCACAAACCTAGGACAGGGCTACGAGCAGTACTTC. Translating it yields CATNLGQGYEQYF. The rearrangement uses TRBV15 and TRBJ2-7; 8 nucleotides agree with TRBD1. The CDR3 runs to 13 residues. Germline V gene data show CDR1 as LNHNV and CDR2 as YYDKDF (reference sequence). The trim removed 9 bases at V and 3 bases at J, leaving 7 bases unmatched.

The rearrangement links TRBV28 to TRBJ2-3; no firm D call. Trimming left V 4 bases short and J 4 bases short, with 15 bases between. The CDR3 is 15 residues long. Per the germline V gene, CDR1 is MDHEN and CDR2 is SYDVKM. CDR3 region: CASSSLGEAADTQYF. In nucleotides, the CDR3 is TGTGCCAGCAGTTCCTTAGGAGAAGCTGCAGATACGCAGTATTTT.